The next 22 T cell receptor beta chains were all read from a single sample in a study of beta chain features in type 1 diabetes. Investigators reverse transcribed all isolated RNA, so they sequenced expressed TCRB transcripts. Only in-frame clones appear in the TCRdb table, and some are missing; sequencing was by immunoSEQ multiplex PCR. The table lists 430,000 or so clones, roughly an eighth of them singletons. Sample: naive CD4+ T cells from blood. Source of these receptors: a woman younger than 30 in good health.

The chain employs TRBV7-2 and TRBJ2-5; 7 bases are shared with TRBD1. The CDR3 extends over 19 amino acids. Losses at the gene ends were 3 bases for V and 1 base for J; bases not matched to a gene: 17. Looked up from germline, CDR1 is SGHTA and CDR2 is FQGNSA. The DNA of the CDR3 is TGTGCCAGCAGCTTCCCGTCGGACAGGAGGATCATCCTCCAAGAGACCCAGTACTTC. Translating gives CASSFPSDRRIILQETQYF.

The chain carries TRBV7-9 and TRBJ1-3; D not certain. CDR1 and CDR2 (germline): SEHNR, FQNEAQ (reference sequence). This CDR3 contains 19 residues. V gave up 2 bases and J gave up 3 bases, with 23 bases separating them. CDR3 amino acids: CASSLFRTKQHAFGNTIYF. The CDR3 DNA is TGTGCCAGCAGCTTATTTCGGACCAAACAACACGCGTTTGGAAACACCATATATTTT.

This chain joins TRBV4-3 and TRBJ2-5, with TRBD2 identical over 8 bases. The CDR3 loop spans 16 amino acids. Germline CDR1 LGHNA, CDR2 YSLEER. The trim removed 1 base at V and 0 bases at J, leaving 4 bases unmatched. In DNA form, the CDR3 reads TGCGCCAGCAGCCAAGCTCTAGCGGGTGACCAAGAGACCCAGTACTTC. Its protein product is CASSQALAGDQETQYF.

This clone was seen a handful of times. The chain uses TRBV29-1 and TRBJ2-5; the D is unclear. Germline V gene lookup returns CDR1 SQVTM and CDR2 ANQGSEA. V lost 0 bases and J 5 bases, leaving 4 bases between the germline ends. The CDR3 is made up of 11 amino acids. CDR3: CSVEDGETQYF. CDR3 sequence (DNA): TGCAGCGTTGAAGACGGCGAGACCCAGTACTTC.

This clone was counted only a few times. This rearrangement joins TRBV9 to TRBJ2-3; D may be TRBD1 (6 bases). Trimming stripped 0 bases from V and 6 bases from J, with 20 bases between. Germline V gene data show CDR1 as SGDLS and CDR2 as YYNGEE. CDR3 length: 17 residues. The CDR3 DNA is TGTGCCAGCAGCGTAGATGCGGCCCAATCAGGGGCGGATACGCAGTATTTT. The encoded protein is CASSVDAAQSGADTQYF. Full variable domain (rest looked up from reference TRBV9 and TRBJ2-3): DSGVTQTPKHLITATGQRVTLRCSPRSGDLSVYWYQQSLDQGLQFLIQYYNGEERAKGNILERFSAQQFPDLHSELNLSSLELGDSALYFCASSVDAAQSGADTQYFGPGTRLTVL.

This chain links TRBV4-2 with TRBJ1-5; 8 positions agree with TRBD1. The CDR3 loop spans 18 amino acids. Germline V lookup: CDR1 LGHNA, CDR2 YNFKEQ. V was clipped by 1 base and J by 0 bases; unmatched bases: 8. As DNA, the CDR3 is TGTGCCAGCAGCCAAGCCGGGACAGGAACACTTAGCAATCAGCCCCAGCATTTT. Protein: CASSQAGTGTLSNQPQHF.

This clone was detected a few times. The chain couples TRBV11-2 to TRBJ2-5; D is unclear. The CDR3 extends over 11 amino acids. The V end lost 6 bases, the J end lost 5 bases, and 7 bases lay between the germline ends. Germline CDR1 SGHAT, CDR2 FQNNGV. The CDR3 region is CASRSQETQYF. CDR3 DNA sequence: TGTGCCAGCAGGTCCCAGGAGACCCAGTACTTC.

J is TRBJ2-1 and V is TRBV5-4; no clear D. This CDR3 is 16 amino acids long. Germline V gives CDR1 SGHNT, CDR2 YYREEE (reference sequence). V was clipped by 4 bases and J by 5 bases, with 19 bases between them. CDR3 coding DNA: TGTGCCAGCAGCCGGACGGTGGCTACGGGTGACAATGAGCAGTTCTTC. Protein product: CASSRTVATGDNEQFF.

This clone has just a few counts. V is TRBV30 and J is TRBJ2-2; D is possibly TRBD2 (5 bases). Deletions cut 5 bases from V and 0 bases from J, with 19 bases between. Germline values: CDR1 GTSNPN, CDR2 SVGIG (reference sequence). The CDR3 is 17 amino acids. CDR3 loop: CAWARERVSANTGELFF. The CDR3 DNA sequence: TGTGCCTGGGCAAGAGAACGGGTTAGCGCGAACACCGGGGAGCTGTTTTTT.

This clone occurred a few times. V is TRBV7-2 and J is TRBJ2-5; D is unclear. V was trimmed by 7 bases and J by 6 bases, leaving 18 bases between them. The CDR3 runs 14 residues. CDR1 is SGHTA and CDR2 is FQGNSA in the germline V gene. CDR3 in DNA: TGTGCCAGCACCCTGCTGGTAGGAGCGCAGACCCAGTACTTC. It codes for CASTLLVGAQTQYF.

The chain carries TRBV30 and TRBJ1-1; D is ambiguous. CDR1 and CDR2 (germline): GTSNPN, SVGIG (reference sequence). The CDR3 runs 13 residues. Trimming shortened V by 0 bases and J by 4 bases, and 9 bases separated the two germline ends. This CDR3 reads CAWSVRVGTEAFF. DNA for the CDR3: TGTGCCTGGAGTGTAAGGGTGGGCACTGAAGCTTTCTTT.

The V gene is TRBV11-2, the J gene TRBJ2-7; maybe TRBD2 (6 bases). Looked up from germline, CDR1 is SGHAT and CDR2 is FQNNGV. Trimming removed 7 bases at V and 5 bases at J, with 21 bases between. This CDR3 is built from 15 residues. The chain's CDR3 is CASTPWGVVSHEQYF. The DNA for the CDR3 is TGTGCCAGCACCCCCTGGGGGGTGGTTTCCCACGAGCAGTACTTC. Complete variable domain (other parts from reference TRBV11-2 and TRBJ2-7): EAGVAQSPRYKIIEKRQSVAFWCNPISGHATLYWYQQILGQGPKLLIQFQNNGVVDDSQLPKDRFSAERLKGVDSTLKIQPAKLEDSAVYLCASTPWGVVSHEQYFGPGTRLTVT.

As concerns this clone: The identical CDR3 is also encoded by other nucleotide sequences in the sample. The V and J genes are TRBV7-2 and TRBJ1-6; D unresolved. Germline assignment: CDR1 SGHTA and CDR2 FQGNSA. V lost 0 bases and J 7 bases, leaving 7 bases between the germline ends. This CDR3 comprises 14 residues. The CDR3 is CASSLAGSNSPLHF. CDR3 coding DNA: TGTGCCAGCAGCTTAGCAGGATCCAATTCACCCCTCCACTTT. Together with reference TRBV7-2 and TRBJ1-6, the CDR3 gives the full variable domain: GAGVSQSPSNKVTEKGKDVELRCDPISGHTALYWYRQSLGQGLEFLIYFQGNSAPDKSGLPSDRFSAERTGGSVSTLTIQRTQQEDSAVYLCASSLAGSNSPLHFGNGTRLTVT.

This clone was seen more than once but under ten times. The J gene is TRBJ2-7, the V gene TRBV18; 7 positions agree with TRBD2. The CDR3 has 14 residues. The J segment lost 4 bases and the V segment lost 8 bases, leaving 11 bases of the junction unmatched. Germline CDR1 KGHSH, CDR2 LQKENI. CDR3 in DNA: TGTGCCAGCACCGAGCGGGGACGGGGATACGAGCAGTACGTC. This gives the protein CASTERGRGYEQYV.

The CDR3: CASGRTASNEQFF. Written as DNA, the CDR3 is TGTGCCAGTGGACGGACGGCCAGCAATGAGCAGTTCTTC. The chain employs TRBV19 and TRBJ2-1; D uncertain. CDR1 is LNHDA, CDR2 SQIVND, per germline (reference sequence). CDR3 length: 13 residues. V lost 8 bases, J lost 6 bases, and 14 bases lay in between.

The V gene is TRBV7-2, the J gene TRBJ2-5; 10 bases match TRBD1. J gave up 4 bases and V 8 bases, and 10 bases lay outside the gene matches. The CDR3 runs to 15 residues. Germline values: CDR1 SGHTA, CDR2 FQGNSA. Here the CDR3 DNA reads TGTGCCAGCTCATACGGGACAGGGGTACCAGAGACCCAGTACTTC. Amino acid sequence: CASSYGTGVPETQYF.

This clone has only a few counts. The chain links TRBV4-3 to TRBJ1-6; no firm D call. The germline V and J ends were trimmed by 4 bases and 0 bases, with 13 bases remaining between them. The CDR3 extends over 17 amino acids. In germline, CDR1 is LGHNA, CDR2 YSLEER. CDR3 protein: CASSPQDGLSYNSPLHF. CDR3 in DNA: TGCGCCAGCAGCCCTCAGGACGGGCTCTCCTATAATTCACCCCTCCACTTT.

This clone appeared a few times. This sequence joins TRBV7-2 and TRBJ2-3; 9 bases are a match to TRBD1. Germline trimming cut 4 bases from V and 13 bases from J; bases unmatched to any gene: 12. The germline V gene has CDR1 SGHTA and CDR2 FQGNSA. The CDR3 runs 14 residues. The CDR3 DNA follows: TGTGCCAGCAGCTCCGACAGGGCGGGGGACAGGGAGTATTTT. Its protein is CASSSDRAGDREYF.

This clone was counted a few times. The germline gene is not matched at one end of the junction; a read error may be the cause. V usage is TRBV29-1 and J usage is TRBJ2-1, with 7 bases fitting TRBD2. This CDR3 has 14 residues. CDR1 and CDR2 from the germline V gene are SQVTM and ANQGSEA. CDR3 sequence reads: CSVGGLSPYSEQFF. The CDR3 nucleotides are TGCAGCGTTGGGGGACTATCCCCTTACAGTGAGCAGTTCTTC.

This clone was detected only a few times. The chain employs TRBV18 and TRBJ2-1, with 13 positions matching TRBD2. Unmatched junction bases numbered 1, after V lost 3 bases and J lost 5 bases. Germline V gives CDR1 KGHSH, CDR2 LQKENI. CDR3 size: 15 residues. The DNA for the CDR3 is TGTGCCAGCTCACCGGGACTAGCGGGAAACAATGAGCAGTTCTTC. Translated: CASSPGLAGNNEQFF.

The chain joins TRBV27 to TRBJ2-3; D unresolved. The CDR3 consists of 13 residues. Trimming stripped 5 bases from V and 3 bases from J, with 9 bases between. Germline-derived CDR1 and CDR2 are MNHEY and SMNVEV (reference sequence). CDR3 DNA: TGTGCCAGCAGTAAAAGGAAGACAGATACGCAGTATTTT. This gives the protein CASSKRKTDTQYF.

This clone occurred a few times. The chain combines TRBV7-2 with TRBJ2-1, with D possibly being TRBD1 or TRBD2 (6 bases each). This CDR3 has 14 amino acids. Germline CDR1 is SGHTA and CDR2 is FQGNSA. Trimming took 5 bases from V and 10 from J, leaving 18 bases between them. The CDR3 spells CASSPRGGNYEQFF. The CDR3 region has the DNA TGTGCCAGCAGCCCCAGGGGCGGGAACTACGAGCAGTTCTTC. Full variable domain (rest looked up from reference TRBV7-2 and TRBJ2-1): GAGVSQSPSNKVTEKGKDVELRCDPISGHTALYWYRQSLGQGLEFLIYFQGNSAPDKSGLPSDRFSAERTGGSVSTLTIQRTQQEDSAVYLCASSPRGGNYEQFFGPGTRLTVL.